This T cell receptor beta chain comes out of a study of tumor-infiltrating lymphocytes in primary liver carcinoma. The researchers produced TCR beta cDNA from roughly 500 ng total RNA with a constant-region primer. Slightly modified ARM-PCR, run as three nested multiplex PCR rounds, produced the TCR beta libraries. The two initial PCR rounds, roughly 10 cycles each, used TRBV1-TRBV30 forward and C-beta reverse primers. TCRdb used MiXCR to reprocess the multiplex PCR reads, holding one entry per CDR3 protein. The data show more than 90,000 distinct CDR3 sequences, with under 70% seen just once and 9.5% to 15% held by the top ten. Total RNA and DNA came together from around 20-30 mg of bulk tissue without cell sorting. V was pared by 6 bases and J by 6 bases, with 10 bases of the junction left unmatched. The CDR3 totals 15 residues. Per germline, CDR1 DFQATT and CDR2 SNEGSKA (reference sequence).

The gene calls are TRBV20-1 and TRBJ2-3, with 12 positions matching TRBD2. The TCR comes from a woman aged 55-69 years with primary liver carcinoma and hepatitis B virus infection. The sample taken for sequencing was liver tumor tissue from sampling region 2. The subset was: tumor region T2, inferior pole. The CDR3 protein is CSAKTSGSSGDTQYF. The CDR3 DNA follows: TGCAGTGCCAAGACTAGCGGGAGTTCAGGGGATACGCAGTATTTT.